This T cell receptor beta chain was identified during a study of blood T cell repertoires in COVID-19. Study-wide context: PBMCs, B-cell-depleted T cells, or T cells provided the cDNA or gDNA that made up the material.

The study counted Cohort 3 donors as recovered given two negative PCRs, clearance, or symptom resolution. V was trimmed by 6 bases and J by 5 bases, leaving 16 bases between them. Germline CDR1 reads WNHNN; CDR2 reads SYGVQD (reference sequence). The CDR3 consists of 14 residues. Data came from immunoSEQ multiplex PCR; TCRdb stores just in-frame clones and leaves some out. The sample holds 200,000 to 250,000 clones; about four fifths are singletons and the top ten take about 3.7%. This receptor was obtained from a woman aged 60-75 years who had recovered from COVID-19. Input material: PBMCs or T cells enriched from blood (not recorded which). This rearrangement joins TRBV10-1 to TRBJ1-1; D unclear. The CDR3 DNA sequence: TGCGCCAGCAGCGAGACTCGCACGGTGACTGAAGCTTTCTTT. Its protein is CASSETRTVTEAFF.